The present T cell receptor beta chain was sequenced within a study of shared clonotypes between healthy human individuals. Remarks on this clone: The junction and the germline gene differ at one end; a read error may be behind it. The identical CDR3 is also encoded by other nucleotide sequences in the sample.

The protocol was immunoSEQ multiplex PCR, while the TCRdb copy is restricted to in-frame clones and leaves out a portion. Here the sample spans 2,500,000 or so clones, around 90% being singletons. The CDR3 has 14 amino acids. In germline, CDR1 is LNHDA, CDR2 SQIVND (reference sequence). Sequenced input: naive CD4+ T cells sorted from blood. Sample subset: CD45RA+ positively selected. The chain uses TRBV19 and TRBJ1-2; D remains ambiguous. This TCR derives from a young man in good health. The CDR3 nucleotides are TGTGCCAGCAGTATCACAGATTCTAACTATGGCTACACCTTC. Amino acid sequence: CASSITDSNYGYTF. Using reference TRBV19 and TRBJ1-2 for the parts outside the CDR3, the full variable domain is DGGITQSPKYLFRKEGQNVTLSCEQNLNHDAMYWYRQDPGQGLRLIYYSQIVNDFQKGDIAEGYSVSREKKESFPLTVTSAQKNPTAFYLCASSITDSNYGYTFGSGTRLTVV.